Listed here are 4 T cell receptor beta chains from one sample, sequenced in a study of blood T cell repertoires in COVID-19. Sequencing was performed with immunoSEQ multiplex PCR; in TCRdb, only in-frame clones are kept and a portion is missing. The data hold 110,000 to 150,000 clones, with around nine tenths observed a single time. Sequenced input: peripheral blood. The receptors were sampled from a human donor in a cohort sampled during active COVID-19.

DNA for the CDR3: TGTGCCAGCAGCTCGGGGACTAGCGGGAGGACAGATACGCAGTATTTT. This translates into CASSSGTSGRTDTQYF. The rearrangement links TRBV7-9 to TRBJ2-3, with 15 bases that match TRBD2. Germline V CDR1 and CDR2: SEHNR, FQNEAQ (reference sequence). This CDR3 contains 16 residues. The junction had 2 bases not matched to a gene; V was cut back by 4 bases and J by 3 bases.

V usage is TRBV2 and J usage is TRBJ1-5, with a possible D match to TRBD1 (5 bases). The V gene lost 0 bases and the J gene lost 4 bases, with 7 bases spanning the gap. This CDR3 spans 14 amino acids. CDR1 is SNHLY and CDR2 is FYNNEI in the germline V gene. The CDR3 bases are TGTGCCAGCAGTGAAGCGGAGGGGAATCAGCCCCAGCATTTT. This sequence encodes CASSEAEGNQPQHF.

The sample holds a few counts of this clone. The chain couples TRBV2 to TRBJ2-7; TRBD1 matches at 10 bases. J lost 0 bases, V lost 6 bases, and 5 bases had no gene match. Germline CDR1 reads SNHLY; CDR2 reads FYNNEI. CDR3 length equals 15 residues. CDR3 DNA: TGTGCCAGCAGGGAGACAGGGGGCTTCTCCTACGAGCAGTACTTC. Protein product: CASRETGGFSYEQYF.

In DNA form, the CDR3 reads TGCGCCAGCAGCTTGGAGACGTTCCGGAGCTCCTATAATTCACCCCTCCACTTT. Encoded protein: CASSLETFRSSYNSPLHF. The rearrangement uses TRBV5-1 and TRBJ1-6; D is uncertain. Between the trimmed V and J ends, which lost 0 bases and 0 bases, there was a span of 13 bases. This CDR3 contains 18 residues. The V gene's germline CDR1 is SGHRS and CDR2 YFSETQ.